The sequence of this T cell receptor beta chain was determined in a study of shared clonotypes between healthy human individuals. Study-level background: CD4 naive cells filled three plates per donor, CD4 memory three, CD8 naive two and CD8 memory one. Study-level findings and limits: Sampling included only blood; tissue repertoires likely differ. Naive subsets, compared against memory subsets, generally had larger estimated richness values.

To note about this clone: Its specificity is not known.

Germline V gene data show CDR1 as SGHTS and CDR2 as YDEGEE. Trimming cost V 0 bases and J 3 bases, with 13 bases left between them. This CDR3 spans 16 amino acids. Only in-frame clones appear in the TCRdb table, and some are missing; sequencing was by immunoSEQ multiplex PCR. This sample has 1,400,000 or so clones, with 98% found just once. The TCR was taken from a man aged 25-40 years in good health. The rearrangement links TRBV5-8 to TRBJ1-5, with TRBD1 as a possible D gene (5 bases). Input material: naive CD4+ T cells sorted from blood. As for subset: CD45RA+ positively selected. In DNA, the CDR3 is TGTGCCAGCAGCTTGGATTTTGGGGGGAACAATCAGCCCCAGCATTTT. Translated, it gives CASSLDFGGNNQPQHF.